The clone carrying this T cell receptor beta chain has a count of ten or more. The antigen remains unidentified. The data derive from a study of T cells in Graves' hyperthyroidism and ophthalmopathy. Study outcomes and limitations: For ophthalmopathy, model prediction preceded onset by a median about six months. Also found in blood were most expanded thyroid clonotypes above 0.001.

Patients aged 18 to 65 with hyperthyroidism were newly diagnosed, with duration under 2 months. Uncontrolled infection, other autoimmune disease, pregnancy or lactation barred patients from enrollment. V was cut by 0 bases and J by 5 bases, with 4 bases left in between. The CDR3 spans 12 residues. Germline V gives CDR1 SGHAT, CDR2 FQNNGV. Template material for amplifying TCR beta CDR3 regions consisted of RNA transcripts. HTBI primers were the set used in a first-round RT-PCR of the TCR CDR3. TCRdb ran MiXCR on the multiplex PCR reads and lists one entry per CDR3 protein. Of approximately 590,000 distinct CDR3 sequences in the sample, about 15% were seen once.

Source material: blood. V usage is TRBV11-2 and J usage is TRBJ2-5, with no clear D. The receptor's source is a woman between 25 and 40 years old with Graves' hyperthyroidism. CDR3 nucleotides: TGTGCCAGCAGCTTAGACAGGGAGACCCAGTACTTC. It encodes CASSLDRETQYF.